One and the same sample provided the 2 T cell receptor beta chains below, sequenced in a study of OX40 agonist ivuxolimab in advanced cancers. Clones were read by immunoSEQ multiplex PCR, and TCRdb kept only the in-frame ones, dropping some. This sample carries about 84,000 clones, about 89% of them seen once, and the ten largest clones take around 0.43%. The material sequenced was CD4+ or CD8+ T cells sorted from blood, taken in a trial of the OX40 agonist ivuxolimab. The receptors here all came from an adult with an advanced solid tumor such as melanoma, head and neck, liver or kidney cancer.

This chain connects TRBV6-6 to TRBJ1-5; D gene ambiguous. Trimming left V 6 bases short and J 0 bases short, with 9 bases between. Germline values: CDR1 MNHNY, CDR2 SVGAGI (reference sequence). The CDR3 extends over 14 amino acids. The CDR3 sequence: CASRSHVSNQPQHF. The CDR3 coding sequence is TGTGCCAGCAGGAGTCACGTTAGCAATCAGCCCCAGCATTTT.

The rearrangement joins TRBV2 to TRBJ1-2; 8 positions match TRBD1. Germline CDR1 SNHLY, CDR2 FYNNEI. The CDR3 has 13 amino acids. The trim removed 7 bases at V and 8 bases at J, leaving 9 bases unmatched. CDR3 amino acids: CASTGQGFGGYTF. The CDR3 DNA is TGTGCCAGCACCGGACAGGGATTTGGCGGCTACACCTTC.